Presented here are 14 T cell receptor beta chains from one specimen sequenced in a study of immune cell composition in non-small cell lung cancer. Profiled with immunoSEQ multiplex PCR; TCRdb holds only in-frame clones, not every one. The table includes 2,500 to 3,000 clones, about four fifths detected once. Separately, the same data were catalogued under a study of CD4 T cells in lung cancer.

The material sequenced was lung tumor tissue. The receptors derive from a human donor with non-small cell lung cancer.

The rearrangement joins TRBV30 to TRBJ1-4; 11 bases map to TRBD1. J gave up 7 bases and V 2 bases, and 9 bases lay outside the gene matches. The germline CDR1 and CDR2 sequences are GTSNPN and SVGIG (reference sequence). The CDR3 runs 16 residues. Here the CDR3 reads CAWSPGTGGSGEKLFF. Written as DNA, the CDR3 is TGTGCCTGGAGTCCCGGGACAGGGGGATCGGGTGAAAAACTGTTTTTT.

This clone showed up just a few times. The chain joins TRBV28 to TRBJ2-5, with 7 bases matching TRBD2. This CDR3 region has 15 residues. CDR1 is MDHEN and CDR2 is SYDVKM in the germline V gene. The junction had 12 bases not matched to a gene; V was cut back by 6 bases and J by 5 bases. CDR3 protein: CASSPHSGNLETQYF. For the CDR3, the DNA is TGTGCCAGCAGCCCCCACAGCGGGAATTTGGAGACCCAGTACTTC.

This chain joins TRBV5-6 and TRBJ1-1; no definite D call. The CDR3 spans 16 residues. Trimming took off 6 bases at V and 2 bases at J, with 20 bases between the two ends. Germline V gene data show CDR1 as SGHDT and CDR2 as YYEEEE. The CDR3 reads CASTNLGENLNTEAFF. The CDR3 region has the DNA TGTGCCAGCACCAATTTGGGAGAGAACCTTAACACTGAAGCTTTCTTT.

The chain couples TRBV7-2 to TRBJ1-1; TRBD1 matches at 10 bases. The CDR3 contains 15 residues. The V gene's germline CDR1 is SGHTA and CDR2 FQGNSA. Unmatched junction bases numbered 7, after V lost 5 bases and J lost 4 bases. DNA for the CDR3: TGTGCCAGCAGCCCGCACGGACAGGGGGGCACTGAAGCTTTCTTT. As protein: CASSPHGQGGTEAFF.

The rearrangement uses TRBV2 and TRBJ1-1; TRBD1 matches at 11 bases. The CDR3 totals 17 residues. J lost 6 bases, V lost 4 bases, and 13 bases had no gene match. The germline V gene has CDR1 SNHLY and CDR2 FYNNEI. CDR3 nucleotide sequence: TGTGCCAGCAGTGGTCGCGCTGGGACAGGGGGTTTGGCTGAAGCTTTCTTT. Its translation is CASSGRAGTGGLAEAFF.

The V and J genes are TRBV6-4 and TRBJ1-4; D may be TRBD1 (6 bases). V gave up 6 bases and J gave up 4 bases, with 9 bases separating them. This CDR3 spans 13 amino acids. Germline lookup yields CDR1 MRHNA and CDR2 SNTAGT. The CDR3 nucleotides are TGTGCCAGCAGACACAGGGTTAATGAAAAACTGTTTTTT. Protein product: CASRHRVNEKLFF.

CDR3 in amino acids: CASSPPSRNQPQHF. The CDR3 DNA sequence: TGTGCCAGCAGCCCACCGAGCCGCAATCAGCCCCAGCATTTT. The genes are TRBV28 and TRBJ1-5, with unresolved D. The germline V gene has CDR1 MDHEN and CDR2 SYDVKM. This CDR3 spans 14 amino acids. Trimming took off 6 bases at V and 2 bases at J, with 11 bases between the two ends.

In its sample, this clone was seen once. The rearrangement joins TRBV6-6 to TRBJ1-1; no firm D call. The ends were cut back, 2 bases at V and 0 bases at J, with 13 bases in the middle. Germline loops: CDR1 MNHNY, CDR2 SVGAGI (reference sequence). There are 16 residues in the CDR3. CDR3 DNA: TGTGCCAGCAGTTACGGGTCGGGAAGGGTGAACACTGAAGCTTTCTTT. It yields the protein CASSYGSGRVNTEAFF.

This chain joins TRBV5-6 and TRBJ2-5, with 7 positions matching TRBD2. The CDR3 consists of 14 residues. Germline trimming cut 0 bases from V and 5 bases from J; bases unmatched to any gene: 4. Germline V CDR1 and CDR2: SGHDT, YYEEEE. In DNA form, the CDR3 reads TGTGCCAGCAGCTTGGGGCGGGGGTACGAGACCCAGTACTTC. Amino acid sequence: CASSLGRGYETQYF.

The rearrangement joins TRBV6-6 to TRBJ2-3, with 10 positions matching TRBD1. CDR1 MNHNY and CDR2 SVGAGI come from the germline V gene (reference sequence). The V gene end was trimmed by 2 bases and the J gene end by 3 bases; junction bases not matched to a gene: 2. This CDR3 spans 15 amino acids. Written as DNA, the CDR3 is TGTGCCAGCAGTTACCAGGGACAGGGGACAGATACGCAGTATTTT. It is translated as CASSYQGQGTDTQYF.

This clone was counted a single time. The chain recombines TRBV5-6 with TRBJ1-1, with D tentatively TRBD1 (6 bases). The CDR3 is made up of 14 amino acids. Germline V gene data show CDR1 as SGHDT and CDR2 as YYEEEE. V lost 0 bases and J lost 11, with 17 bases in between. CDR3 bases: TGTGCCAGCAGCTTGGGCTTTGGGGGCGTTCGGGCTTTCTTT. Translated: CASSLGFGGVRAFF. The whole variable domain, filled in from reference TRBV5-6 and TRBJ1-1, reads DAGVTQSPTHLIKTRGQQVTLRCSPKSGHDTVSWYQQALGQGPQFIFQYYEEEERQRGNFPDRFSGHQFPNYSSELNVNALLLGDSALYLCASSLGFGGVRAFFGQGTRLTVV.

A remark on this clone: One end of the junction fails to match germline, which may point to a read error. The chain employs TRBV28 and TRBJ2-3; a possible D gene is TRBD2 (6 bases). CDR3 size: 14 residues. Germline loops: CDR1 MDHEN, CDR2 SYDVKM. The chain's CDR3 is CATSFVAGTDTQYF. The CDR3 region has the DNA TGTGCCACCAGTTTTGTTGCGGGAACAGATACGCAGTATTTT.

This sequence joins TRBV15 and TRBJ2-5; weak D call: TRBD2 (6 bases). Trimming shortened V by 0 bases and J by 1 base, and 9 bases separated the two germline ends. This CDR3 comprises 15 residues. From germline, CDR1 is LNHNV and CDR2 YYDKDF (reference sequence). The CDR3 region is CATSRDFSGQETQYF. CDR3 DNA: TGTGCCACCAGCAGAGATTTTAGCGGCCAAGAGACCCAGTACTTC.

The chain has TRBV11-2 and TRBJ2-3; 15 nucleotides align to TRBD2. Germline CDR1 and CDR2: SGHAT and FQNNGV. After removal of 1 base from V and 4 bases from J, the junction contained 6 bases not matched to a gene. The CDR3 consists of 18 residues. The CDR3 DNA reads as TGTGCCAGCAGCTTAGTCTGGACTAGCGGGAGGGCGGCAGATACGCAGTATTTT. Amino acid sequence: CASSLVWTSGRAADTQYF.